The 25 T cell receptor beta chains below all came from one sample that was sequenced in a study of cytomegalovirus exposure and HLA in healthy donors. The PCR employed 60 Vbeta primers together with 13 Jbeta primers. Sequenced by immunoSEQ multiplex PCR; TCRdb stores in-frame clones only, minus some. The data contain 55,000 to 80,000 clones, around four fifths of them singletons. Sequenced sample: PBMCs. The receptors were sampled from a woman in her 30s in good health and CMV-seropositive.

The J gene is TRBJ1-2, the V gene TRBV4-1; 7 bases align to TRBD1. Looked up from germline, CDR1 is MGHRA and CDR2 is YSYEKL. Trimming removed 5 bases from V and 0 bases from J; junction bases left unmatched: 15. The CDR3 runs to 18 residues. This CDR3 is CASSERPGGQRANYGYTF. In nucleotides, the CDR3 is TGCGCCAGCAGCGAAAGACCTGGGGGACAGAGAGCTAACTATGGCTACACCTTC.

This chain links TRBV29-1 with TRBJ2-1; tentatively, D is TRBD2 (5 bases). The CDR3 runs 12 residues. V lost 7 bases, J lost 4 bases, and 11 bases lay in between. The germline V gene has CDR1 SQVTM and CDR2 ANQGSEA. The CDR3 DNA follows: TGCAGCGGATGGGAGACATACAATGAGCAGTTCTTC. The encoded protein is CSGWETYNEQFF.

This chain connects TRBV4-3 to TRBJ2-2; TRBD2 agrees at 10 bases. The junction had 11 bases not matched to a gene; V was cut back by 0 bases and J by 10 bases. Germline V gives CDR1 LGHNA, CDR2 YSLEER. This CDR3 has 17 amino acids. The CDR3 DNA reads TGCGCCAGCAGCCAAGATATAGGACTAGCGGTCCACGAGGAGCTGTTTTTT. This encodes CASSQDIGLAVHEELFF.

This chain links TRBV29-1 with TRBJ2-7, with 13 bases lining up with TRBD2. V shed 3 bases, J shed 6 bases, and the junction held 8 bases outside the gene matches. CDR3 length: 15 amino acids. The germline V gene has CDR1 SQVTM and CDR2 ANQGSEA. The CDR3 here is CSVEGPGLAGFEQYF. CDR3 bases: TGCAGCGTTGAGGGGCCGGGACTAGCGGGATTCGAGCAGTACTTC.

This clone was seen more than once but under ten times. The rearrangement uses TRBV29-1 and TRBJ2-7; 7 bases are shared with TRBD1. The length of the CDR3 is 12 residues. V dropped 7 bases and J dropped 8; count of bases not matched to a gene: 11. CDR1 and CDR2 from the germline V gene are SQVTM and ANQGSEA. CDR3: CSGKGQRGQQYF. The CDR3 DNA reads as TGCAGCGGAAAGGGACAGAGGGGTCAGCAGTACTTC.

This clone showed up just a few times. The chain has TRBV30 and TRBJ1-1; D call uncertain. The CDR3 consists of 12 residues. Per germline, CDR1 GTSNPN and CDR2 SVGIG (reference sequence). The V and J ends lost 3 bases and 11 bases respectively, with 16 bases between them. The CDR3 protein is CAWSGVKMRAFF. CDR3 nucleotide sequence: TGTGCCTGGAGCGGGGTCAAGATGAGGGCTTTCTTT.

This clone was recorded only once. The V and J genes are TRBV6-5 and TRBJ1-5; no reliable D call. Trimming left V 4 bases short and J 5 bases short, with 9 bases between. The germline CDR1 and CDR2 sequences are MNHEY and SVGAGI. The CDR3 loop spans 13 amino acids. CDR3 in DNA: TGTGCCAGCAGTTCGACTAAGTATCAGCCCCAGCATTTT. The encoded protein is CASSSTKYQPQHF.

The chain employs TRBV27 and TRBJ1-5; D unresolved. Trimming took off 0 bases at V and 5 bases at J, with 5 bases between the two ends. CDR1 and CDR2 from the germline V gene are MNHEY and SMNVEV (reference sequence). This CDR3 contains 13 residues. The DNA for the CDR3 is TGTGCCAGCAGTTTATCGGAGCATCAGCCCCAGCATTTT. Protein sequence: CASSLSEHQPQHF.

Only one count was recorded for this clone. At one boundary the junction diverges from the germline segment, which might be a read error. This chain joins TRBV18 and TRBJ2-1; possibly TRBD2 for D (6 bases). The germline CDR1 and CDR2 sequences are KGHSH and LQKENI. The CDR3 totals 17 residues. The DNA of the CDR3 is TGTGCCGGCTCACCACCTGCTGGGGGGAGCTTTATCGATGAGCAGTTCTTC. It is translated as CAGSPPAGGSFIDEQFF.

This chain joins TRBV28 and TRBJ2-7; 7 bases line up with TRBD1. Germline loops: CDR1 MDHEN, CDR2 SYDVKM. The CDR3 has 17 residues. The trim removed 3 bases at V and 2 bases at J, leaving 13 bases unmatched. The CDR3 here is CASSLSGRGQLAYEQYF. The DNA for the CDR3 is TGTGCCAGCAGTTTGAGTGGAAGGGGACAGCTTGCCTACGAGCAGTACTTC. Variable domain in full (rest from reference TRBV28 and TRBJ2-7): DVKVTQSSRYLVKRTGEKVFLECVQDMDHENMFWYRQDPGLGLRLIYFSYDVKMKEKGDIPEGYSVSREKKERFSLILESASTNQTSMYLCASSLSGRGQLAYEQYFGPGTRLTVT.

J is TRBJ1-1 and V is TRBV15, with 9 bases fitting TRBD1. This CDR3 is built from 15 residues. The ends lost 1 base at V and 6 bases at J; junction bases unmatched: 6. CDR1 LNHNV and CDR2 YYDKDF come from the germline V gene (reference sequence). CDR3 sequence: CATSRAGTGIAEAFF. CDR3 in DNA: TGTGCCACCAGCAGAGCCGGGACAGGGATCGCTGAAGCTTTCTTT.

The chain joins TRBV6-5 to TRBJ1-5, with TRBD1 matching over 7 bases. This CDR3 is built from 15 residues. Germline values: CDR1 MNHEY, CDR2 SVGAGI. Germline trimming cut 2 bases from V and 5 bases from J; bases unmatched to any gene: 6. The CDR3 region has the DNA TGTGCCAGCAGTTACAACCCAGGGGGAGATCAGCCCCAGCATTTT. Its protein product is CASSYNPGGDQPQHF.

CDR3 sequence (DNA): TGTGCCTGGAGTGTAAAGGGGGCATATGGCTACACCTTC. Its translation is CAWSVKGAYGYTF. V gene TRBV30 combines with J gene TRBJ1-2; 7 bases line up with TRBD1. CDR3 length: 13 residues. Per germline, CDR1 GTSNPN and CDR2 SVGIG (reference sequence). V gave up 0 bases and J gave up 5 bases; unmatched junction bases: 3.

The rearrangement joins TRBV11-3 to TRBJ2-1; unclear D gene. The CDR3 loop spans 13 amino acids. V was clipped by 0 bases and J by 10 bases, with 10 bases between them. Germline lookup yields CDR1 SGHNT and CDR2 YENEEA. The CDR3 DNA sequence: TGTGCCAGCAGCTTAGATCGGTTGAACGAGCAGTTCTTC. As protein: CASSLDRLNEQFF.

The gene calls are TRBV6-5 and TRBJ2-2; a possible D gene is TRBD1 (6 bases). The CDR3 is made up of 16 amino acids. V was trimmed by 0 bases and J by 3 bases, leaving 11 bases between them. Germline CDR1 reads MNHEY; CDR2 reads SVGAGI. The CDR3 DNA follows: TGTGCCAGCAGTTACTCCGACAGGAGCTACACCGGGGAGCTGTTTTTT. Translated, it gives CASSYSDRSYTGELFF.

The J gene is TRBJ1-1, the V gene TRBV18; perhaps TRBD1 as D (5 bases). The V end was cut by 2 bases, the J end by 3 bases, with 10 bases between. Germline CDR1 is KGHSH and CDR2 is LQKENI. CDR3 length: 14 amino acids. This CDR3 is CASSPVGPDTEAFF. Here the CDR3 DNA reads TGTGCCAGCTCACCAGTGGGGCCGGACACTGAAGCTTTCTTT.

This clone came up a few times. The genes are TRBV4-3 and TRBJ2-7, with TRBD2 as a possible D gene (5 bases). Trimming stripped 3 bases from V and 4 bases from J, with 10 bases between. The CDR3 extends over 13 amino acids. Germline V gene sequence: CDR1 LGHNA, CDR2 YSLEER. CDR3 DNA: TGCGCCAGCAGCCAGGAGGTCCGGTACGAGCAGTACTTC. Amino acids: CASSQEVRYEQYF.

The V call is TRBV14, the J call TRBJ1-4; possibly TRBD1 for D (5 bases). CDR1 SGHDN and CDR2 FVKESK come from the germline V gene. This CDR3 has 13 amino acids. Deletions cut 1 base from V and 8 bases from J, with 8 bases between. This CDR3 reads CASSQGGREKLFF. The CDR3 nucleotides are TGTGCCAGCAGCCAAGGGGGCAGAGAAAAACTGTTTTTT.

The chain joins TRBV5-1 to TRBJ1-1; TRBD1 matches 9 bases. Losses at the gene ends were 2 bases for V and 3 bases for J; bases not matched to a gene: 8. The CDR3 is made up of 16 amino acids. Germline CDR1 and CDR2: SGHRS and YFSETQ. CDR3 DNA sequence: TGCGCCAGCAGCTTTCCCGGTCGGACAGGGGACACTGAAGCTTTCTTT. It translates to CASSFPGRTGDTEAFF.

The rearrangement links TRBV18 to TRBJ1-2; D uncertain. CDR1 KGHSH and CDR2 LQKENI come from the germline V gene. The V end was cut by 2 bases, the J end by 5 bases, with 9 bases between. The CDR3 loop spans 13 amino acids. CDR3 in amino acids: CASSPTSEYGYTF. As DNA, the CDR3 is TGTGCCAGCTCACCAACCAGCGAATATGGCTACACCTTC. Full variable domain (rest looked up from reference TRBV18 and TRBJ1-2): NAGVMQNPRHLVRRRGQEARLRCSPMKGHSHVYWYRQLPEEGLKFMVYLQKENIIDESGMPKERFSAEFPKEGPSILRIQQVVRGDSAAYFCASSPTSEYGYTFGSGTRLTVV.

The chain is built from TRBV13 and TRBJ2-7, with TRBD2 matching over 11 bases. V lost 0 bases to trimming and J lost 6 bases; unmatched junction nucleotides: 4. This CDR3 comprises 15 residues. From germline, CDR1 is PRHDT and CDR2 FYEKMQ (reference sequence). DNA for the CDR3: TGTGCCAGCAGCTTAGGGAATAGCGGGAGGGGCGAGCAGTACTTC. It encodes CASSLGNSGRGEQYF.

This chain connects TRBV20-1 to TRBJ1-1; unclear D gene. V was clipped by 4 bases and J by 6 bases, with 9 bases between them. Germline V CDR1 and CDR2: DFQATT, SNEGSKA (reference sequence). This CDR3 region has 11 residues. The CDR3: CSANKQAEAFF. Written as DNA, the CDR3 is TGCAGTGCTAACAAGCAGGCTGAAGCTTTCTTT.

V gene TRBV2 combines with J gene TRBJ2-1, with TRBD2 matching over 9 bases. CDR3 length: 15 amino acids. CDR1 SNHLY and CDR2 FYNNEI come from the germline V gene. The J segment lost 2 bases and the V segment lost 4 bases, leaving 3 bases of the junction unmatched. CDR3 amino acids: CASSVAGVAYNEQFF. CDR3 DNA sequence: TGTGCCAGCAGTGTAGCGGGAGTTGCCTACAATGAGCAGTTCTTC.

The chain links TRBV6-5 to TRBJ1-4; tentative D call: TRBD1 (6 bases). V lost 4 bases to trimming and J lost 7 bases, with 16 bases between them. Germline V gives CDR1 MNHEY, CDR2 SVGAGI. The CDR3 runs to 15 residues. This chain's CDR3 is CASSLTGMKTEKLFF. CDR3 coding DNA: TGTGCCAGCAGTTTAACAGGGATGAAGACTGAAAAACTGTTTTTT.

The rearrangement joins TRBV27 to TRBJ2-7; D perhaps matches TRBD2 (6 bases). Per the germline V gene, CDR1 is MNHEY and CDR2 is SMNVEV (reference sequence). CDR3 length: 12 residues. V lost 6 bases to trimming and J lost 2 bases, with 8 bases between them. The CDR3 protein is CASREGPYEQYF. The CDR3 DNA is TGTGCCAGCAGGGAGGGTCCCTACGAGCAGTACTTC.